This T cell receptor beta chain was found in a study of T cells after posttransplantation cyclophosphamide. Points from the study as a whole: Later blood repertoires were often dominated by clones from the donor CD8+ memory compartment. Tissue-infiltrating T cells from skin or gut overlapped little with blood T cells.

The CDR3 is 15 amino acids. TCRdb's copy holds only in-frame clones and misses some; the assay was immunoSEQ multiplex PCR. The sample includes tens of thousands of clones, roughly 92% of them seen just once. About this clone: Its antigen is not identified.

This rearrangement joins TRBV21-1 to TRBJ2-5; the table names TRBD2, a call not compared with the DNA. TRBV21-1 is shown as a pseudogene. The origin of this receptor is a woman in her forties or fifties in good health and a related stem cell transplant donor. The sample taken for sequencing was PBMCs. In nucleotides, the CDR3 is TGTGCCAGCAAGACGGACCCCGGCAGGAGGGAGACCCAGTACTTC. It specifies CASKTDPGRRETQYF.